Following are 2 T cell receptor beta chains from one sample sequenced in a study of cytomegalovirus exposure and HLA in healthy donors. The PCR used 60 Vbeta and 13 Jbeta primers. TCRdb keeps only in-frame clones here, not all; method: immunoSEQ multiplex PCR. The table records over 200,000 clones, about three quarters of them present only once. Sample: PBMCs. These TCRs come from a woman aged 55-70 years in good health and CMV-seropositive.

The chain links TRBV5-4 to TRBJ1-3; D might be TRBD1 (6 bases). The germline gives CDR1 SGHNT, CDR2 YYREEE (reference sequence). This CDR3 has 15 amino acids. V was shortened by 5 bases and J by 4 bases, with 16 bases between the two germline ends. CDR3 loop: CASSIDRLGGNTIYF. For the CDR3, the DNA is TGTGCCAGCAGTATTGACAGGTTAGGCGGAAACACCATATATTTT.

The rearrangement joins TRBV7-3 to TRBJ2-1, with 14 nucleotides matching TRBD2. The CDR3 runs to 15 residues. The junction had 1 base not matched to a gene; V was cut back by 3 bases and J by 6 bases. Germline CDR1 SGHTA, CDR2 FQGTGA. CDR3 amino acids: CASSLTSGGANEQFF. CDR3 nucleotide sequence: TGTGCCAGCAGCTTGACTAGCGGGGGGGCCAATGAGCAGTTCTTC.